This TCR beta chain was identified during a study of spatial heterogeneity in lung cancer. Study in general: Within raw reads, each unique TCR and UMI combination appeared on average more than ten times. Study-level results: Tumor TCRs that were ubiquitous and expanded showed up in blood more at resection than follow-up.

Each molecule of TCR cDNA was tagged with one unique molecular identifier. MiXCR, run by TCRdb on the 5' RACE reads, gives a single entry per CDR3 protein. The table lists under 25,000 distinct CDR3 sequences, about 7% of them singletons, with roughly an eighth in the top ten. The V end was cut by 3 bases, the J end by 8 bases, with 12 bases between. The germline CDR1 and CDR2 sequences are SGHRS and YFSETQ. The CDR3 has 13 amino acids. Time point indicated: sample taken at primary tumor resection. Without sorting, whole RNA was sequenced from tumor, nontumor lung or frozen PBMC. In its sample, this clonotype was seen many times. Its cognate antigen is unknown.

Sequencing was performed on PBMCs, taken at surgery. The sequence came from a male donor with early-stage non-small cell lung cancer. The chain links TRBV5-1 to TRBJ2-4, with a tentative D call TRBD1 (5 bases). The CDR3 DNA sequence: TGCGCCAGCAGCTCGACAGTCCGAGACATTCAGTACTTC. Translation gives CASSSTVRDIQYF.